This TCR beta chain was identified during a study of blood T cell repertoires in COVID-19. Study-level information: Sites across the United States, Italy and Spain contributed samples from acute and convalescent COVID-19. T cells, B-cell-depleted T cells, or PBMCs provided the cDNA or gDNA that served as material.

Original data processing: Reference gene primer amplification in the assay estimated nucleated cell counts. TCRdb keeps only in-frame clones here, not all; method: immunoSEQ multiplex PCR. V, J and clone size derive from that table, while D and trimming were established from the DNA sequence. The data hold about 240,000 clones, with 82% observed a single time. This receptor was taken from a woman aged 55-75 years with active or convalescent COVID-19. The sequenced sample was peripheral blood.

The CDR3 region has the DNA TGTGCCAGCAGCTTCTTCCCCAATGAAAAACTGTTTTTT. It specifies CASSFFPNEKLFF. V usage is TRBV7-9 and J usage is TRBJ1-4; D is ambiguous. Per the germline V gene, CDR1 is SEHNR and CDR2 is FQNEAQ (reference sequence). V lost 3 bases, J lost 5 bases, and 7 bases lay in between. This CDR3 spans 13 amino acids. Combining the CDR3 with reference TRBV7-9 and TRBJ1-4 gives the whole variable domain DTGVSQNPRHKITKRGQNVTFRCDPISEHNRLYWYRQTLGQGPEFLTYFQNEAQLEKSRLLSDRFSAERPKGSFSTLEIQRTEQGDSAMYLCASSFFPNEKLFFGSGTQLSVL.